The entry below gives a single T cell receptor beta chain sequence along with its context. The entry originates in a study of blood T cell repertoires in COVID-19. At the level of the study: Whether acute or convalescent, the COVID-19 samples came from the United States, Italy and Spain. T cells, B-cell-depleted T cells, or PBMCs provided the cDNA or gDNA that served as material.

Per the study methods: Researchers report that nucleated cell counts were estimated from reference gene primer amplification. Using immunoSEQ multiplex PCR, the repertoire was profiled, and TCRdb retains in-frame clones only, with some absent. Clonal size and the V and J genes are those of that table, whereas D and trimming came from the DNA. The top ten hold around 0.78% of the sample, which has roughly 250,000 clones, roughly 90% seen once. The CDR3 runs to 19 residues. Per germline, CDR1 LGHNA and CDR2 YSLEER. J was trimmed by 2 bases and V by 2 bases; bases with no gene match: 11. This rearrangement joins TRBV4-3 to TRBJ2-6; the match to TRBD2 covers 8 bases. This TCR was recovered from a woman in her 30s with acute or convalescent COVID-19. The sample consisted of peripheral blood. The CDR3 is CASSQQLGRAQAGANVLTF. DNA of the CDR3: TGCGCCAGCAGCCAACAACTCGGGAGGGCGCAGGCTGGGGCCAACGTCCTGACTTTC.